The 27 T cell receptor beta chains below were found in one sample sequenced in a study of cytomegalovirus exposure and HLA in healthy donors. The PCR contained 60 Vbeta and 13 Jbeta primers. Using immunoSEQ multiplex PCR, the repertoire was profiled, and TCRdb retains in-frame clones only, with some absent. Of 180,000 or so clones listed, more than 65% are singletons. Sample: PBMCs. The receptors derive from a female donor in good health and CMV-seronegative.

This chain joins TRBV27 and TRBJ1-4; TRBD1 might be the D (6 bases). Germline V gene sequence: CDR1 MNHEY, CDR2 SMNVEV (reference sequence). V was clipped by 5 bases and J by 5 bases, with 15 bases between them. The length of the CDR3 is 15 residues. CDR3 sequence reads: CASSPYGTRNEKLFF. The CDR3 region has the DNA TGTGCCAGCAGTCCCTACGGGACACGGAATGAAAAACTGTTTTTT.

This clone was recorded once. The CDR3 nucleotides read TGTGCCAGCTCACCTAAACAGGCCCCAAACACTGAAGCTTTCTTT. Translation: CASSPKQAPNTEAFF. The chain recombines TRBV18 with TRBJ1-1; D possibly corresponds to TRBD1 (5 bases). The CDR3 length is 15 residues. The germline gives CDR1 KGHSH, CDR2 LQKENI. V lost 3 bases to trimming and J lost 2 bases, with 13 bases between them. The entire variable domain, with the rest obtained from reference TRBV18 and TRBJ1-1, is as follows: NAGVMQNPRHLVRRRGQEARLRCSPMKGHSHVYWYRQLPEEGLKFMVYLQKENIIDESGMPKERFSAEFPKEGPSILRIQQVVRGDSAAYFCASSPKQAPNTEAFFGQGTRLTVV.

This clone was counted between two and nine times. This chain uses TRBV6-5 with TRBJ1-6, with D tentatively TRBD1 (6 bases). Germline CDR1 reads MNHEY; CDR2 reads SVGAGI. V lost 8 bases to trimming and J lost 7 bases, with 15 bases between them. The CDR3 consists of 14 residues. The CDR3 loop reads CASGPGGRNSPLHF. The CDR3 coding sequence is TGTGCCAGCGGACCCGGGGGGCGGAATTCACCCCTCCACTTT.

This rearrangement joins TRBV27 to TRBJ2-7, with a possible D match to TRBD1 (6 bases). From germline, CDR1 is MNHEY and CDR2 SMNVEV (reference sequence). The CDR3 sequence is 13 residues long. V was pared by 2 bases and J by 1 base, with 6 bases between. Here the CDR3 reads CASSLTGSYEQYF. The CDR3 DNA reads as TGTGCCAGCAGTTTAACAGGGTCCTACGAGCAGTACTTC.

The CDR3 reads CSVEGGLGPTEAFF. The CDR3 DNA is TGCAGCGTTGAGGGGGGTTTGGGGCCCACTGAAGCTTTCTTT. The genes are TRBV29-1 and TRBJ1-1, with D perhaps TRBD1 (5 bases). CDR1 SQVTM and CDR2 ANQGSEA come from the germline V gene. CDR3 size: 14 residues. V lost 3 bases, J lost 4 bases, and 15 bases lay in between.

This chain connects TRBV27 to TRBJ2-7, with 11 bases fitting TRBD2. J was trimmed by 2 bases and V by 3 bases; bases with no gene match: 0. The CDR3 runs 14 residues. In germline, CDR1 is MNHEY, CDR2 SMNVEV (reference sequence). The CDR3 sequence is CASSFSGRAYEQYF. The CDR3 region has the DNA TGTGCCAGCAGTTTTAGCGGGAGGGCCTACGAGCAGTACTTC.

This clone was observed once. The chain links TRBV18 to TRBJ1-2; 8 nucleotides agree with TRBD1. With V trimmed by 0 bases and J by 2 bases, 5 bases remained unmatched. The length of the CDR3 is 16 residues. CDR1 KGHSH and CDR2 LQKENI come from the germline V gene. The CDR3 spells CASSPPAWTGNYGYTF. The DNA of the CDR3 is TGTGCCAGCTCACCACCGGCCTGGACAGGGAACTATGGCTACACCTTC.

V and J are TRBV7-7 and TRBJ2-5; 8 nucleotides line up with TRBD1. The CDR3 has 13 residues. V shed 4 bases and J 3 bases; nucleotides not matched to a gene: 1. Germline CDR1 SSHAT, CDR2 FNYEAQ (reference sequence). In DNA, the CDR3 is TGTGCCAGCAGCTCGGACAGGGAAGAGACCCAGTACTTC. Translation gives CASSSDREETQYF.

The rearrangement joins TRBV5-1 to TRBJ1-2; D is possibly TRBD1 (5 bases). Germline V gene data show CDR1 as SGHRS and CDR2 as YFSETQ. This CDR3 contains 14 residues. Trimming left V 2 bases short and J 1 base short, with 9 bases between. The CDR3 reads CASSLGVGNYGYTF. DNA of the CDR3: TGCGCCAGCAGCTTAGGGGTTGGTAACTATGGCTACACCTTC. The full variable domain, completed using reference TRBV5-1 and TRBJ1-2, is KAGVTQTPRYLIKTRGQQVTLSCSPISGHRSVSWYQQTPGQGLQFLFEYFSETQRNKGNFPGRFSGRQFSNSRSEMNVSTLELGDSALYLCASSLGVGNYGYTFGSGTRLTVV.

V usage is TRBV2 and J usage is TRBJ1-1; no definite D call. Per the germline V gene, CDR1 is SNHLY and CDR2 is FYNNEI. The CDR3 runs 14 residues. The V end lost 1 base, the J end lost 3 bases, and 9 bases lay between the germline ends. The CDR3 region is CASSEGWAHTEAFF. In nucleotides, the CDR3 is TGTGCCAGCAGTGAAGGTTGGGCGCACACTGAAGCTTTCTTT.

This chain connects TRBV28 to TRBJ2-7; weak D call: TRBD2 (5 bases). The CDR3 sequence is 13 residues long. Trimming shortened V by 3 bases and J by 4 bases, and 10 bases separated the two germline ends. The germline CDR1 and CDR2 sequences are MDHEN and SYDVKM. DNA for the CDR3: TGTGCCAGCAGTTTGGGAGAACAATACGAGCAGTACTTC. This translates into CASSLGEQYEQYF.

CDR3 loop: CASRIPGQGWQYF. CDR3 bases: TGTGCCAGCAGGATACCAGGACAAGGCTGGCAGTACTTC. V is TRBV28 and J is TRBJ2-7, with D perhaps TRBD1 (5 bases). Trimming shortened V by 6 bases and J by 9 bases, and 18 bases separated the two germline ends. The germline V gene encodes CDR1 MDHEN and CDR2 SYDVKM. The length of the CDR3 is 13 residues. Looking up the rest from reference TRBV28 and TRBJ2-7 gives the full variable domain: DVKVTQSSRYLVKRTGEKVFLECVQDMDHENMFWYRQDPGLGLRLIYFSYDVKMKEKGDIPEGYSVSREKKERFSLILESASTNQTSMYLCASRIPGQGWQYFGPGTRLTVT.

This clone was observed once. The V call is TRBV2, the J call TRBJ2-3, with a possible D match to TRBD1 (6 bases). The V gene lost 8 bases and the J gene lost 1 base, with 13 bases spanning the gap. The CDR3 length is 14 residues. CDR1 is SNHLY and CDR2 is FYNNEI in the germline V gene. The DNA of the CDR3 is TGTGCCAGCGGTAGACAGGCCCGCACAGATACGCAGTATTTT. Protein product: CASGRQARTDTQYF.

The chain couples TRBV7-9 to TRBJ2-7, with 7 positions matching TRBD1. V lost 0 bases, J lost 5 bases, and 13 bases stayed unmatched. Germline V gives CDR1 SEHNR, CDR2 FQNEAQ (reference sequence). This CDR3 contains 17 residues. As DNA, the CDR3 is TGTGCCAGCAGCTTAGCCGTAACTAACAGGGGTCTGGACGAGCAGTACTTC. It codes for CASSLAVTNRGLDEQYF.

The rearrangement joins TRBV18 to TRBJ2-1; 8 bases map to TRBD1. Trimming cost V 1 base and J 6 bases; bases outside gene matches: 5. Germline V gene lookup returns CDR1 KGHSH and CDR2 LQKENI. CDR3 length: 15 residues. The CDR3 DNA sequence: TGTGCCAGCTCACCACAACAGGGGGGTCGCAATGAGCAGTTCTTC. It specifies CASSPQQGGRNEQFF.

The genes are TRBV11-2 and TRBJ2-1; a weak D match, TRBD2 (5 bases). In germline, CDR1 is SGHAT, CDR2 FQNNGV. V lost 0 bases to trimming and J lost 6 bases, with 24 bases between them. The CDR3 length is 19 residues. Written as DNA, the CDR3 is TGTGCCAGCAGCTTAGATCTGGGAGTAGCGTCGGGGAAGACCAATGAGCAGTTCTTC. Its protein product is CASSLDLGVASGKTNEQFF.

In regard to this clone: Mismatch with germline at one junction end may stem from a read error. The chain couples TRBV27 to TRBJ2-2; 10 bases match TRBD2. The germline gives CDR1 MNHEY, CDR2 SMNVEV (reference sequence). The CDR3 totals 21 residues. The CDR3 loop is CASSLSPSVSGRYWNIGELFF. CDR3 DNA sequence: TGTGCCAGCAGTTTATCCCCAAGTGTTAGCGGGAGGTACTGGAACATCGGGGAGCTGTTTTTT.

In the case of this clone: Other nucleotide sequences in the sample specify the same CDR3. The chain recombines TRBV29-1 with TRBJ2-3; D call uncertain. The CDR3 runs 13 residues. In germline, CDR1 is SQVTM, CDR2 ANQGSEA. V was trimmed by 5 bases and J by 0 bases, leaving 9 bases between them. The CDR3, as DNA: TGCAGCGTTTGTGAGGCGAGCACAGATACGCAGTATTTT. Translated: CSVCEASTDTQYF.

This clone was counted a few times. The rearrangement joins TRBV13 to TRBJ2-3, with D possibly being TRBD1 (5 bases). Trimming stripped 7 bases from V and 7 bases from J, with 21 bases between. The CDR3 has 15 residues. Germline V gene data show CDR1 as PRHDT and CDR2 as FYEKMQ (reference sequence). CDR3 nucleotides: TGTGCCAGCACCCAGACGAAGGGGTTGGGGTATACGCAGTATTTT. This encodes CASTQTKGLGYTQYF.

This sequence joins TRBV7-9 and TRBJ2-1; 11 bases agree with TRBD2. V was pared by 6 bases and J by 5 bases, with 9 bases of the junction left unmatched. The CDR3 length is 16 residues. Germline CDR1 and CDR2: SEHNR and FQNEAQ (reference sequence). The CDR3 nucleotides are TGTGCCAGCAGTCGGCCTATAGCGGGGGGGGACAATGAGCAGTTCTTC. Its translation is CASSRPIAGGDNEQFF.

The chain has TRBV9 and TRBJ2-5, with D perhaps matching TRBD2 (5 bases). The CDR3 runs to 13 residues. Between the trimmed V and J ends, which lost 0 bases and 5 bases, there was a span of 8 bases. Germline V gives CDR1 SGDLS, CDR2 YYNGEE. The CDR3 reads CASSVGPGETQYF. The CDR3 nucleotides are TGTGCCAGCAGCGTAGGGCCGGGGGAGACCCAGTACTTC.

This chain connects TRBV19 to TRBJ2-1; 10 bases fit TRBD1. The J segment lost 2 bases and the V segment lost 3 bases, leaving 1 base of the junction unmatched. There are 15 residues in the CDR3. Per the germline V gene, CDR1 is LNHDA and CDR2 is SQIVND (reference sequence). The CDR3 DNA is TGTGCCAGTAGTATGGACAGGGGGGCCTACAATGAGCAGTTCTTC. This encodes CASSMDRGAYNEQFF.

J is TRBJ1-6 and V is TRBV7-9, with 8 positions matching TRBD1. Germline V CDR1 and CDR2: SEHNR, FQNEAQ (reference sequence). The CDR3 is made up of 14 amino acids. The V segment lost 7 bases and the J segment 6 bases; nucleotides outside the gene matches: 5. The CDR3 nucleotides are TGTGCCAGCACCAGACAGGGGCCTAATTCACCCCTCCACTTT. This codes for CASTRQGPNSPLHF.

The CDR3 DNA follows: TGTGCCAGCAGTTCAGCAGGGTTAGAGACCCAGTACTTC. Amino acids: CASSSAGLETQYF. The gene calls are TRBV27 and TRBJ2-5; tentative D call: TRBD1 (5 bases). Looked up from germline, CDR1 is MNHEY and CDR2 is SMNVEV (reference sequence). This CDR3 spans 13 amino acids. Trimming took off 4 bases at V and 4 bases at J, with 10 bases between the two ends.

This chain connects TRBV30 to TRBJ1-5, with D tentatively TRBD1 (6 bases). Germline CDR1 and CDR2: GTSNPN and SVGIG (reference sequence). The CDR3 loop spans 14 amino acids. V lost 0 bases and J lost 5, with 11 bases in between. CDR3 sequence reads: CAWSVLAGDQPQHF. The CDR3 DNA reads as TGTGCCTGGAGTGTACTGGCAGGGGATCAGCCCCAGCATTTT.

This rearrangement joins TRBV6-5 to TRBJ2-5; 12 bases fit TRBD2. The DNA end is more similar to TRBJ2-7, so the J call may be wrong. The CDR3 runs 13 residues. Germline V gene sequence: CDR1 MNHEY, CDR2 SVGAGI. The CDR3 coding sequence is TGTGCCAGCCGACTAGCGGGAGTGGACGAGCAGTACTTC. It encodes CASRLAGVDEQYF.

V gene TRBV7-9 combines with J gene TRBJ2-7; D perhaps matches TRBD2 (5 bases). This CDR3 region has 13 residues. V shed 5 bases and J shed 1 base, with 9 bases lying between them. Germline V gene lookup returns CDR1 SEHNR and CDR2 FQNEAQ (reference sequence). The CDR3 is CASSPGFSYEQYF. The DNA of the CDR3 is TGTGCCAGCAGCCCGGGGTTTTCCTACGAGCAGTACTTC.